A single sample gave rise to the 23 T cell receptor beta chains below, sequenced in a study of regulatory T cells in long-lasting Graves disease. Sequencing libraries for TCR beta were prepared with iRepertoire HTBI primers and Arm-PCR of CDR3 regions. TCRdb reprocessed the multiplex PCR reads with MiXCR, giving one entry per CDR3 protein. The sample lists a few hundred thousand distinct CDR3 sequences, roughly 25% seen once, with approximately 28% in the top ten. The time point was: persistent/refractory GD, antithyroid drugs over 5 years with positive TRAb. Extracted PBMC RNA gave rise to the TCR library. The sequences come from peripheral blood mononuclear cells (PBMCs), collected when the disease was refractory, from a patient treated with antithyroid drugs. Receptors were obtained from a middle-aged woman with Graves disease.

About this clonotype: A much bigger clone sits one base away, suggesting this may be a read error. CDR3 in amino acids: CTSGRNQPQHF. The CDR3 region has the DNA TGTACCAGCGGCCGAAATCAGCCCCAGCATTTT. V is TRBV12-3 or TRBV12-4 and J is TRBJ1-5, with D uncertain. The CDR3 runs to 11 residues.

V and J are TRBV29-1 and TRBJ2-5; TRBD1 is a possible D gene (6 bases). Germline CDR1 and CDR2: SQVTM and ANQGSEA. V lost 6 bases, J lost 4 bases, and 18 bases lay in between. This CDR3 spans 14 amino acids. The CDR3 DNA reads as TGCAGCGTCGCCCATACAGGGAAAGGAGAGACCCAGTACTTC. Translated, it gives CSVAHTGKGETQYF.

The chain carries TRBV5-6 and TRBJ1-5; TRBD1 is a possible D gene (6 bases). The CDR3 sequence is 16 residues long. V was trimmed by 3 bases and J by 0 bases, leaving 13 bases between them. Germline V gene data show CDR1 as SGHDT and CDR2 as YYEEEE. The CDR3 DNA follows: TGTGCCAGCAGCTCTCAGGACAGCTATAGCAATCAGCCCCAGCATTTT. It is translated as CASSSQDSYSNQPQHF. Full variable domain (rest looked up from reference TRBV5-6 and TRBJ1-5): DAGVTQSPTHLIKTRGQQVTLRCSPKSGHDTVSWYQQALGQGPQFIFQYYEEEERQRGNFPDRFSGHQFPNYSSELNVNALLLGDSALYLCASSSQDSYSNQPQHFGDGTRLSIL.

The chain carries TRBV18 and TRBJ2-4, with D hard to call. CDR3 length: 15 residues. V lost 6 bases to trimming and J lost 0 bases, with 12 bases between them. Per the germline V gene, CDR1 is KGHSH and CDR2 is LQKENI. This CDR3 is CASSRVSEAKNIQYF. CDR3 DNA sequence: TGTGCCAGCTCCCGGGTCAGTGAAGCCAAAAACATTCAGTACTTC.

This clonotype has ten or more counts. The DNA for the CDR3 is TGTGCCAGCACCTTAACCGGGACAGGGATTCTGGGGGCCAACGTCCTGACTTTC. It yields the protein CASTLTGTGILGANVLTF. This chain connects TRBV2 to TRBJ2-6, with TRBD1 matching 9 bases. The length of the CDR3 is 18 residues. Germline CDR1 is SNHLY and CDR2 is FYNNEI. V shed 7 bases and J 4 bases; nucleotides not matched to a gene: 14.

This clonotype was counted at least ten times. V is TRBV28 and J is TRBJ2-7, with 8 bases lining up with TRBD2. The CDR3 is 13 amino acids. The germline CDR1 and CDR2 sequences are MDHEN and SYDVKM. J lost 3 bases, V lost 3 bases, and 1 base had no gene match. The DNA for the CDR3 is TGTGCCAGCAGTTTGGCGGGAGGCTACGAGCAGTACTTC. This gives the protein CASSLAGGYEQYF.

This clonotype showed up many times. This chain joins TRBV6-2 or TRBV6-3 and TRBJ2-5; D perhaps matches TRBD2 (6 bases). The CDR3 is made up of 14 amino acids. V dropped 7 bases and J dropped 1 base, with 13 bases sitting between them. Germline V gives CDR1 MNHEY, CDR2 SVGEGT. The CDR3 loop reads CASKGLGGQETQYF. The CDR3 nucleotides read TGTGCCAGCAAGGGGTTGGGAGGCCAAGAGACCCAGTACTTC.

This clonotype came up a few times. V and J are TRBV29-1 and TRBJ2-5, with 10 bases identical to TRBD2. V gave up 8 bases and J gave up 4 bases; unmatched junction bases: 13. CDR1 is SQVTM, CDR2 ANQGSEA, per germline. CDR3 size: 15 residues. The CDR3 here is CSSAESGRAGETQYF. In nucleotides, the CDR3 is TGCAGCTCGGCTGAAAGCGGGAGGGCAGGAGAGACCCAGTACTTC.

V usage is TRBV30 and J usage is TRBJ1-1; D possibly corresponds to TRBD1 (5 bases). The CDR3 covers 14 residues. Deletions cut 3 bases from V and 0 bases from J, with 11 bases between. Germline V lookup: CDR1 GTSNPN, CDR2 SVGIG (reference sequence). The CDR3 here is CAWRGQIMNTEAFF. The DNA of the CDR3 is TGTGCCTGGAGGGGGCAAATCATGAACACTGAAGCTTTCTTT.

The table lists this clonotype with many counts. The rearrangement joins TRBV28 to TRBJ2-7; D not resolved. The CDR3 consists of 14 residues. From germline, CDR1 is MDHEN and CDR2 SYDVKM. V dropped 6 bases and J dropped 0 bases, with 12 bases sitting between them. CDR3 in DNA: TGTGCCAGCAGCCCTCTGCGTCGCTCCTACGAGCAGTACTTC. This encodes CASSPLRRSYEQYF.

V is TRBV20-1 and J is TRBJ2-1, with D possibly called TRBD1 or TRBD2 (5 bases each). Germline values: CDR1 DFQATT, CDR2 SNEGSKA (reference sequence). CDR3 length equals 18 residues. V was trimmed by 3 bases and J by 8 bases, leaving 29 bases between them. CDR3 region: CSARAAWSSGAGLHEQFF. CDR3 sequence (DNA): TGCAGTGCTAGGGCCGCTTGGAGCTCCGGGGCAGGGCTGCATGAGCAGTTCTTC.

The genes are TRBV20-1 and TRBJ1-6; D call uncertain. V was trimmed by 5 bases and J by 7 bases, leaving 6 bases between them. Germline V gives CDR1 DFQATT, CDR2 SNEGSKA (reference sequence). The CDR3 totals 11 residues. The CDR3 loop reads CSAGLNSPLHF. In nucleotides, the CDR3 is TGCAGTGCTGGACTAAATTCACCCCTCCACTTT.

This rearrangement joins TRBV7-9 to TRBJ2-7; 9 bases agree with TRBD2. The CDR3 runs to 15 residues. Per the germline V gene, CDR1 is SEHNR and CDR2 is FQNEAQ (reference sequence). Trimming cost V 5 bases and J 3 bases; bases outside gene matches: 8. CDR3 in amino acids: CASSPIAGEYYEQYF. For the CDR3, the DNA is TGTGCCAGCAGCCCAATAGCGGGGGAATACTACGAGCAGTACTTC.

This clonotype was observed at least ten times. The chain joins TRBV20-1 to TRBJ1-2; 7 bases match TRBD1. J gave up 5 bases and V 3 bases, and 9 bases lay outside the gene matches. This CDR3 has 14 amino acids. In germline, CDR1 is DFQATT, CDR2 SNEGSKA (reference sequence). CDR3 sequence: CSASPRQGRYGYTF. The CDR3 nucleotides are TGCAGTGCTAGCCCTCGACAGGGTCGGTATGGCTACACCTTC.

This clonotype was counted once. A much larger clone lies one base from this, so it may be a read error. This chain joins TRBV6-1 and TRBJ2-7; tentative D call: TRBD2 (6 bases). CDR1 and CDR2 from the germline V gene are MNHNS and SASEGT. The CDR3 extends over 15 amino acids. As DNA, the CDR3 is TGTGCCAACAGTATCGTGGCGGGATTCTCCTACGAGCAGTACTTC. Protein: CANSIVAGFSYEQYF.

This clonotype was seen more than once but under ten times. The chain joins TRBV5-6 to TRBJ1-5; D gene uncertain. Germline lookup yields CDR1 SGHDT and CDR2 YYEEEE. The CDR3 loop spans 16 amino acids. V dropped 1 base and J dropped 7 bases, with 18 bases sitting between them. The CDR3 loop reads CASSLYPAELEQPQHF. CDR3 in DNA: TGTGCCAGCAGCTTGTATCCGGCAGAACTGGAGCAGCCCCAGCATTTT.

Many counts were recorded for this clonotype. The chain recombines TRBV6-2 or TRBV6-3 with TRBJ1-1; a weak D match, TRBD1 (5 bases). The CDR3 runs to 17 residues. Germline V CDR1 and CDR2: MNHEY, SVGEGT. Between the trimmed V and J ends, which lost 2 bases and 5 bases, there was a span of 21 bases. The CDR3 reads CASSYLPPRGIGTEAFF. For the CDR3, the DNA is TGTGCCAGCAGTTACCTTCCCCCGCGGGGGATAGGTACTGAAGCTTTCTTT.

This clonotype was observed at least ten times. The chain carries TRBV12-3 or TRBV12-4 and TRBJ2-7; D call uncertain. This CDR3 region has 14 residues. V gave up 5 bases and J gave up 6 bases, with 17 bases separating them. CDR3 DNA: TGTGCCAGCAGTCAAACACTCGGTAGAGGCGAGCAGTACTTC. Translated: CASSQTLGRGEQYF.

This clonotype was seen many times. The chain recombines TRBV7-2 with TRBJ2-2; 10 bases are a match to TRBD2. V lost 5 bases to trimming and J lost 3 bases; unmatched junction nucleotides: 12. This CDR3 has 18 residues. Germline assignment: CDR1 SGHTA and CDR2 FQGNSA. CDR3 nucleotide sequence: TGTGCCAGCAGCCGGGACGGAGGACTAGCGGTTTACACCGGGGAGCTGTTTTTT. Translation: CASSRDGGLAVYTGELFF.

This clonotype has ten or more counts. The chain has TRBV6-1 and TRBJ2-7, with D uncertain. CDR1 is MNHNS, CDR2 SASEGT, per germline. Trimming removed 8 bases from V and 5 bases from J, with 19 bases in between. The CDR3 covers 14 residues. CDR3 sequence reads: CASSISRKLDEQYF. The CDR3 DNA reads as TGTGCCAGCTCGATATCTAGAAAGTTGGACGAGCAGTACTTC.

V gene TRBV19 combines with J gene TRBJ1-4; D is unresolved. Trimming took 9 bases from V and 0 from J, leaving 11 bases between them. The CDR3 totals 14 residues. Germline assignment: CDR1 LNHDA and CDR2 SQIVND (reference sequence). Written as DNA, the CDR3 is TGTGCCAGCACGACACCTGCAACTAATGAAAAACTGTTTTTT. Translation gives CASTTPATNEKLFF. Full variable domain (remainder filled in from reference TRBV19 and TRBJ1-4): DGGITQSPKYLFRKEGQNVTLSCEQNLNHDAMYWYRQDPGQGLRLIYYSQIVNDFQKGDIAEGYSVSREKKESFPLTVTSAQKNPTAFYLCASTTPATNEKLFFGSGTQLSVL.

The chain is built from TRBV2 and TRBJ2-3; the D gene is possibly TRBD2 (5 bases). V was pared by 2 bases and J by 5 bases, with 8 bases between. Germline V gene data show CDR1 as SNHLY and CDR2 as FYNNEI. The CDR3 totals 13 residues. The CDR3 nucleotides read TGTGCCAGCAGTGAACAAGAGGGAGATACGCAGTATTTT. It yields the protein CASSEQEGDTQYF.

About this clonotype itself: A much bigger clone sits one base away, suggesting this may be a read error. The CDR3 sequence: CASSFESEFYEQYF. The CDR3 coding sequence is TGTGCCAGCAGTTTTGAGTCAGAGTTCTACGAGCAGTACTTC. The chain uses TRBV28 and TRBJ2-7, with unresolved D. V lost 3 bases and J lost 3, with 12 bases in between. Per germline, CDR1 MDHEN and CDR2 SYDVKM. This CDR3 spans 14 amino acids. Supplemented by reference TRBV28 and TRBJ2-7, the full variable domain reads DVKVTQSSRYLVKRTGEKVFLECVQDMDHENMFWYRQDPGLGLRLIYFSYDVKMKEKGDIPEGYSVSREKKERFSLILESASTNQTSMYLCASSFESEFYEQYFGPGTRLTVT.